The 2 T cell receptor beta chains below all came from one sample that was sequenced in a study of T cell responses to AZD1222 COVID-19 vaccine. Generated by immunoSEQ multiplex PCR, the TCRdb table keeps only in-frame clones and is missing some. Here the sample spans about 150,000 clones, 86% being singletons. This material consisted of peripheral blood, taken on day 0 of MenACWY control vaccination. All receptors derive from an adult in good health.

This clone occurred once. The genes are TRBV12-5 and TRBJ1-1; 8 bases agree with TRBD1. J gave up 0 bases and V 7 bases, and 7 bases lay outside the gene matches. Germline lookup yields CDR1 LGHNT and CDR2 FRNRAP. The CDR3 sequence is 15 residues long. Written as DNA, the CDR3 is TGTGCTAGTGCCTTGGACAGGGAAATGAACACTGAAGCTTTCTTT. Protein: CASALDREMNTEAFF.

This chain uses TRBV23-1 with TRBJ2-3, with 7 positions matching TRBD1. TRBV23-1 is assigned to the ORF class and has an uncertain function. The CDR3 is 20 residues long. V shed 4 bases and J 2 bases; nucleotides not matched to a gene: 21. CDR3 residues: CASSPYRGWQGEPSTDTQYF. CDR3 nucleotide sequence: TGCGCCAGCAGTCCCTACCGAGGGTGGCAGGGGGAACCTTCCACAGATACGCAGTATTTT.